This passage covers 7 T cell receptor beta chains from one sample sequenced in a study of T cell responses to AZD1222 COVID-19 vaccine. This table comes from immunoSEQ multiplex PCR, and its TCRdb copy is limited to in-frame clones, with some not included. In the table there are about 140,000 clones, about nine tenths of which are singletons. Specimen: peripheral blood, collected on day 0 of AZD1222 vaccination. Every receptor here comes from an adult in good health.

A word on this clone: The same CDR3 arises from other DNA sequences in this sample as well. V gene TRBV11-2 combines with J gene TRBJ2-3, with a weak D call TRBD2 (6 bases). Trimming shortened V by 1 base and J by 6 bases, and 11 bases separated the two germline ends. CDR1 and CDR2 from the germline V gene are SGHAT and FQNNGV. The CDR3 consists of 14 residues. The CDR3, as DNA: TGTGCCAGCAGCTTAGCGGGAGCTAGGGATACGCAGTATTTT. It encodes CASSLAGARDTQYF.

The chain recombines TRBV7-2 with TRBJ2-1, with a tentative D call TRBD2 (7 bases). Germline values: CDR1 SGHTA, CDR2 FQGNSA. The CDR3 sequence is 15 residues long. V was pared by 1 base and J by 3 bases, with 10 bases between. CDR3 protein: CASSLGGGHYNEQFF. For the CDR3, the DNA is TGTGCCAGCAGCTTAGGGGGGGGGCACTACAATGAGCAGTTCTTC.

The rearrangement uses TRBV19 and TRBJ2-7, with TRBD1 matching over 10 bases. V shed 5 bases, J shed 7 bases, and the junction held 14 bases outside the gene matches. This CDR3 has 16 amino acids. In germline, CDR1 is LNHDA, CDR2 SQIVND (reference sequence). In nucleotides, the CDR3 is TGTGCCAGTAGTCTAGCGACGGCCAGGACAGGGGGTGAGCAGTACTTC. This encodes CASSLATARTGGEQYF.

The rearrangement uses TRBV5-1 and TRBJ2-1, with D possibly matching TRBD2 (6 bases). The CDR3 sequence is 17 residues long. Looked up from germline, CDR1 is SGHRS and CDR2 is YFSETQ. V gave up 5 bases and J gave up 8 bases, with 26 bases separating them. CDR3 in amino acids: CASSSGSGTPGTDEQFF. Written as DNA, the CDR3 is TGCGCCAGCAGTTCCGGGTCCGGGACTCCAGGTACGGATGAGCAGTTCTTC. Full variable domain (missing parts from reference TRBV5-1 and TRBJ2-1): KAGVTQTPRYLIKTRGQQVTLSCSPISGHRSVSWYQQTPGQGLQFLFEYFSETQRNKGNFPGRFSGRQFSNSRSEMNVSTLELGDSALYLCASSSGSGTPGTDEQFFGPGTRLTVL.

This clone was detected a few times. The chain uses TRBV7-2 and TRBJ2-2; the D is unclear. Germline V gene lookup returns CDR1 SGHTA and CDR2 FQGNSA. V lost 3 bases and J 0 bases, leaving 14 bases between the germline ends. The CDR3 sequence is 17 residues long. In DNA form, the CDR3 reads TGTGCCAGCAGCTTGGTAAGGCCGGGCACGAACACCGGGGAGCTGTTTTTT. Protein sequence: CASSLVRPGTNTGELFF. Combining the CDR3 with reference TRBV7-2 and TRBJ2-2 gives the whole variable domain GAGVSQSPSNKVTEKGKDVELRCDPISGHTALYWYRQSLGQGLEFLIYFQGNSAPDKSGLPSDRFSAERTGGSVSTLTIQRTQQEDSAVYLCASSLVRPGTNTGELFFGEGSRLTVL.

V usage is TRBV4-1 and J usage is TRBJ2-7; perhaps D is TRBD1 or TRBD2 (6 bases each). There are 17 residues in the CDR3. CDR1 is MGHRA and CDR2 is YSYEKL in the germline V gene. V dropped 0 bases and J dropped 3 bases, with 18 bases sitting between them. CDR3 bases: TGCGCCAGCAGCCAAGACACAGGGTTCGGGAGACTCTACGAGCAGTACTTC. Its translation: CASSQDTGFGRLYEQYF.

The V call is TRBV5-4, the J call TRBJ2-6; a weak D match, TRBD2 (6 bases). Germline assignment: CDR1 SGHNT and CDR2 YYREEE (reference sequence). The CDR3 length is 19 residues. V was shortened by 4 bases and J by 0 bases, with 20 bases between the two germline ends. CDR3 DNA sequence: TGTGCCAGCAGCCGTAGGGCGGCTTGGGGAGGCTCTGGGGCCAACGTCCTGACTTTC. The encoded protein is CASSRRAAWGGSGANVLTF.